These T cell receptor beta chains were read from a single sample in a study of CD8 T cells in Susac syndrome. One entry per CDR3 protein results from TCRdb running MiXCR on the immunoSEQ multiplex PCR reads. The sample lists 100,000 to 150,000 distinct CDR3 sequences; approximately 79% were seen once. Sequenced sample: CD8+ T cells from PBMCs. These receptors were collected from a human donor with multiple sclerosis. CDR3s include the opening cysteine and the closing phenylalanine or tryptophan. A D gene is named only where the DNA matches it firmly. A row's size may be missing; if present it is once, few, many or a size class.

TRBJ2-3 - TRBD1 TRBV2 TGTGCCAGCAGTGGTCCCCACCAGGGGGAAAAGGGACGGGTCCCCACAGATACGCAGTATTTT CASSGPHQGEKGRVPTDTQYF
TRBJ2-1 - - TRBV3-1 TGTGCCAGCAGCCAAGATTCTCGCTCGGGCGGAAGCTCCTACAATGAGCAGTTCTTC CASSQDSRSGGSSYNEQFF
TRBJ1-3 - - TRBV6-5 TGTGCCAGCAGTTCCACGAGCCGGATTCTGGATGGAGGAAACACCATATATTTT CASSSTSRILDGGNTIYF
TRBJ1-2 - - TRBV2 TGTGCCAGCGCCGCGGGACATATCTTAGAGGATGGCTACACCTTC CASAAGHILEDGYTF
TRBJ2-1 - TRBD2 TRBV14 TGTGCCAGCAGCCTTTTCCAGCGGGAGGGTCTGGATGAGCAGTTCTTC CASSLFQREGLDEQFF
TRBJ1-5 - TRBD1 TRBV4-1 TGCGCCAGCAGCCATGGACAGGGGGCAGGTCAGCCCCAGCATTTT CASSHGQGAGQPQHF
TRBJ2-6 - TRBD1 TRBV5-4 TGTGCCAGCAGCGTACCGGGACAGGGGAGCTCTGGGGCCAACGTCCTGACTTTC CASSVPGQGSSGANVLTF
TRBJ2-1 - - TRBV10-3 TGTGCCATCAGTGAGGAGGCTCGGGGTTGGCAGTTCTTC CAISEEARGWQFF
TRBJ1-6 - - TRBV2 TGTGCCAGCAGTGAATCACGGCCAGCTTCACCCCTCCACTTT CASSESRPASPLHF
TRBJ2-7 - - TRBV29-1 TGCAGCGTTGAAGGGGGGGCCGCCACCTACGAGCAGTACTTC CSVEGGAATYEQYF
TRBJ1-4 - - TRBV5-1 TGCGCCAGCAGCTTGTCGGGGAATGAAAAACTGTTTTTT CASSLSGNEKLFF
TRBJ1-4 - - TRBV30 TGTGCCTACTCAGGGGCAACTAATGAAAAACTGTTTTTT CAYSGATNEKLFF
TRBJ2-1 - - TRBV24-1 TGTGCCACCAGTGATCCGAGACAGGTGGGCTACAATGAGCAGTTCTTC CATSDPRQVGYNEQFF
TRBJ2-1 - - TRBV9 TGTGCCAGCAGCGTAGTTAGCGGCAATGAGCAGTTCTTC CASSVVSGNEQFF
TRBJ1-1 - - TRBV19 TGTGCCAGTAGTACCCCAGGGTTTGAAGCTTTCTTT CASSTPGFEAFF
TRBJ1-2 - - TRBV7-2 TGTGCCAGCAGTATGACAGGATCCTATGGCTACACCTTC CASSMTGSYGYTF
TRBJ1-5 - - TRBV6-1 TGTGCCAGCAATATGGCGAATCAGCCCCAGCATTTT CASNMANQPQHF
TRBJ2-3 - - TRBV24-1 TGTGCCACCAGTGATTGGACATCTAGACTCACAGATACGCAGTATTTT CATSDWTSRLTDTQYF
TRBJ2-2 - TRBD2 TRBV4-2 TGTGCCAGCAGCCAACTAGCGGGGGAAGGCGGGGAGCTGTTTTTT CASSQLAGEGGELFF
TRBJ1-2 - TRBD1 TRBV4-1 TGCGCCAGCAGCCAAGATACCGGGACAGGGGGCAACTATGGCTACACCTTC CASSQDTGTGGNYGYTF
TRBJ1-1 - - TRBV12-3/TRBV12-4 TGTGCCAGCAGTTCAAAAAGTGGTATGACTGAAGCTTTCTTT CASSSKSGMTEAFF
TRBJ2-1 - TRBD2 TRBV20-1 TGCAGTGCCCCCGGGAGCGGGAGGGATAGCTCCTACAATGAGCAGTTCTTC CSAPGSGRDSSYNEQFF
TRBJ2-3 - TRBD1 TRBV6-5 TGTGCCAGCAGTTACGGACAGGCAGATACGCAGTATTTT CASSYGQADTQYF
TRBJ2-5 - - TRBV3-1 TGTGCCAGCAGCCTCGCCCCTCAGGGCCGGCAAGAGACCCAGTACTTC CASSLAPQGRQETQYF
TRBJ2-3 - - TRBV19 TGTGCCAGTAGTATGGGCACAGATACGCAGTATTTT CASSMGTDTQYF
TRBJ1-4 once - TRBV6-6 TGTGCCAGCAGTTACGGGCCGGGACGGTCTAATGAAAAACTGTTTTTT CASSYGPGRSNEKLFF
TRBJ2-2 once - TRBV2 TGTGCCAGCAGTTACGACAGATACACCGGGGAGCTGTTTTTT CASSYDRYTGELFF
TRBJ2-2 - - TRBV29-1 TGCAGCGTTGAAGATTCGTTTTCGTACGGGGAGCTGTTTTTT CSVEDSFSYGELFF
TRBJ2-2 - - TRBV4-2 TGTGCCAGCAGCCAAATTGTGTTCCTCGACTCTGCCGGGGAGCTGTTTTTT CASSQIVFLDSAGELFF
TRBJ1-3 - - TRBV29-1 TGCAGCGTTGTTAAGGGAAACACCATATATTTT CSVVKGNTIYF
TRBJ2-5 - - TRBV9 TGTGCCAGCAGCGTAGACAGGGAGCCTCAAGAGACCCAGTACTTC CASSVDREPQETQYF
TRBJ2-7 - - TRBV4-2 TGTGCCAGCAGCCAAGATAGTCCGGGCCCCTACGAGCAGTACTTC CASSQDSPGPYEQYF
TRBJ1-4 few - TRBV6-5 TGTGCCAGCAGTTCGGACAACAACGAGGAAAAACTGTTTTTT CASSSDNNEEKLFF
TRBJ2-5 once TRBD2 TRBV5-6 TGTGCCAGCAGCTGGACTAGCGGGATATATAACGGGGGAGAGACCCAGTACTTC CASSWTSGIYNGGETQYF
TRBJ1-5 few TRBD1 TRBV4-1 TGCGCCAGCAGCGAGGACAGGGGGGATCAGCCCCAGCATTTT CASSEDRGDQPQHF
TRBJ1-2 - - TRBV15 TGTGCCACCAGCTATTCCGGGACGTCCTATGGCTACACCTTC CATSYSGTSYGYTF
TRBJ2-3 - - TRBV19 TGTGCCAGTAGTTGGGGAGCAACTAGCACAGATACGCAGTATTTT CASSWGATSTDTQYF
TRBJ2-5 - - TRBV12-3/TRBV12-4 TGTGCCAGCAGTCCATCTGACACGGAGACCCAGTACTTC CASSPSDTETQYF
TRBJ2-3 - TRBD1 TRBV29-1 TGCAGCGCGGGGACAGGGGATGGCGGTACGCAGTATTTT CSAGTGDGGTQYF
TRBJ1-1 - - TRBV29-1 TGCAGCGTTGTTCTAGTTGGGAGCACTGAAGCTTTCTTT CSVVLVGSTEAFF
TRBJ2-2 few - TRBV12-3/TRBV12-4 TGTGCCAGCAGCCAAAGGGCCGGGGAGCTGTTTTTT CASSQRAGELFF
TRBJ1-6 - - TRBV15 TGTGCCACCAGCAGAGATCGGGGGAGTTATTCACCCCTCCACTTT CATSRDRGSYSPLHF